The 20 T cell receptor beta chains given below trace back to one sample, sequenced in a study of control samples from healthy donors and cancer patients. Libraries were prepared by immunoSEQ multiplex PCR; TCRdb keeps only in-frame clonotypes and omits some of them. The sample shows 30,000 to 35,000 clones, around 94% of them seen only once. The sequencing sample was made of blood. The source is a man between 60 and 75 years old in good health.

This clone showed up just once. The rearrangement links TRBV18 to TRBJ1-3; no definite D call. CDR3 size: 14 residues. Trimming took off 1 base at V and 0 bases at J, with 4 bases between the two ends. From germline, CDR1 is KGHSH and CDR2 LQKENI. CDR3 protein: CASSPQSSGNTIYF. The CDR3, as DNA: TGTGCCAGCTCACCACAAAGCTCTGGAAACACCATATATTTT.

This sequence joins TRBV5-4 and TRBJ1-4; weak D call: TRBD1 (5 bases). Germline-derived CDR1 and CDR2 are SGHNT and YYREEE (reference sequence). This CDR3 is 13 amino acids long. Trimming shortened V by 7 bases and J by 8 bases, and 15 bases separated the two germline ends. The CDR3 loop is CASSSGREEKLFF. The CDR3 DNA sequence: TGTGCCAGCTCCTCGGGGCGGGAAGAAAAACTGTTTTTT.

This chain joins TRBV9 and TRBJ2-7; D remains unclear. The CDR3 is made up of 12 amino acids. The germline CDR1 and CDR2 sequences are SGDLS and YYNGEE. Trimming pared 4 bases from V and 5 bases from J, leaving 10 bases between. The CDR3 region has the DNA TGTGCCAGCAGCTTAGCCGAGGACGAGCAGTACTTC. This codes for CASSLAEDEQYF.

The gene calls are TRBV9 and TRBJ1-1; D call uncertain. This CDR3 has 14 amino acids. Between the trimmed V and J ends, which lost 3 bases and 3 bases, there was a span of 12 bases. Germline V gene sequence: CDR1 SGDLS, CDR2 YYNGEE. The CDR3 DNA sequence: TGTGCCAGCAGCGCCACCATGGCATACACTGAAGCTTTCTTT. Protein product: CASSATMAYTEAFF.

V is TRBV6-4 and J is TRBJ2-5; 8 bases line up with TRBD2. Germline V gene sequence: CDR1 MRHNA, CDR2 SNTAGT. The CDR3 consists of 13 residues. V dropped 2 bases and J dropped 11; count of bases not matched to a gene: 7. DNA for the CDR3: TGTGCCAGCAGTGACGGTCCGGGAGGGGAGCAGTACTTC. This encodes CASSDGPGGEQYF.

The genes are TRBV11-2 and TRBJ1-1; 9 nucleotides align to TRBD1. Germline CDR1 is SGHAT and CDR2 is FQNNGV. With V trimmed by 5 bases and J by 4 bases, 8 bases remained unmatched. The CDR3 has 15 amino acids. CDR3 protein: CASSPQQGAVTEAFF. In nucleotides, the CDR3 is TGTGCCAGCAGCCCACAACAGGGGGCGGTCACTGAAGCTTTCTTT.

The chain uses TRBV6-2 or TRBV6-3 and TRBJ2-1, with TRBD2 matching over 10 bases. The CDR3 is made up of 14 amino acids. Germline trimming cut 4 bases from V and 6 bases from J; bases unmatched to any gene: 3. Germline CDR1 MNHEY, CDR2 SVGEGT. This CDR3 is CASSWGLASNEQFF. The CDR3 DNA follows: TGTGCCAGCAGTTGGGGACTAGCGAGCAATGAGCAGTTCTTC.

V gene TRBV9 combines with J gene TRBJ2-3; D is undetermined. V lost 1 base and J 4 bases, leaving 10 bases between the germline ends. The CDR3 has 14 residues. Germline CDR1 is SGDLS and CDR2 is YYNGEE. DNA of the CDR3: TGTGCCAGCAGCGTAAGGTGGCTCGCAGATACGCAGTATTTT. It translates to CASSVRWLADTQYF.

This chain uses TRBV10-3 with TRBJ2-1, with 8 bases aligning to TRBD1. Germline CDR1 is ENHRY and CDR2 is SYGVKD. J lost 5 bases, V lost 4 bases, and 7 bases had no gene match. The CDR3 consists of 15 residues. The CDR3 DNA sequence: TGTGCCATCAGTGGACAGGGGATGGGGAACAATGAGCAGTTCTTC. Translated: CAISGQGMGNNEQFF.

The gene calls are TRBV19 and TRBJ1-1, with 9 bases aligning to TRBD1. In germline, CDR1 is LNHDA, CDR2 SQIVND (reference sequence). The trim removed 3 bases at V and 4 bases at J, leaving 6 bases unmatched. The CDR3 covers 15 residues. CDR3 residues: CASSMTGGRGTEAFF. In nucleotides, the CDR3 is TGTGCCAGTAGTATGACAGGGGGACGTGGCACTGAAGCTTTCTTT.

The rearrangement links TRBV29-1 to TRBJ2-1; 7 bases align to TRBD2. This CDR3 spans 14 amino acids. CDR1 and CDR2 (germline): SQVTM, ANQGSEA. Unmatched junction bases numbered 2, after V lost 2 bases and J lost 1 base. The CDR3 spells CSVELGGSYNEQFF. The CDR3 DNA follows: TGCAGCGTTGAATTGGGGGGGTCCTACAATGAGCAGTTCTTC.

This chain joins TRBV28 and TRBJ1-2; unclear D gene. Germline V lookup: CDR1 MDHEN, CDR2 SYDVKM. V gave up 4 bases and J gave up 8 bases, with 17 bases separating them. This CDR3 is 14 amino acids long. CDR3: CASSSPSTKGGYTF. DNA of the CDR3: TGTGCCAGCAGTTCCCCTTCCACGAAGGGCGGCTACACCTTC.

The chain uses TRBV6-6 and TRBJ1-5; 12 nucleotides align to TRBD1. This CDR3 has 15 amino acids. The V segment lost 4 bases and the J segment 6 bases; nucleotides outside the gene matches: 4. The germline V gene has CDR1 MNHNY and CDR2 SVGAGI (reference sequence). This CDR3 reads CASSFGDRGPQPQHF. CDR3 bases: TGTGCCAGCAGTTTCGGGGACAGGGGGCCTCAGCCCCAGCATTTT.

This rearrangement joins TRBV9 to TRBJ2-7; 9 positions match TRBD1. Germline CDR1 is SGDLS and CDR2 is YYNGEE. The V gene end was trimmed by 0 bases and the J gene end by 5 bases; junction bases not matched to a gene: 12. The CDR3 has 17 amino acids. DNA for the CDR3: TGTGCCAGCAGCGTAGGGCTTGGGGACAGGGCGCGAAACGAGCAGTACTTC. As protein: CASSVGLGDRARNEQYF.

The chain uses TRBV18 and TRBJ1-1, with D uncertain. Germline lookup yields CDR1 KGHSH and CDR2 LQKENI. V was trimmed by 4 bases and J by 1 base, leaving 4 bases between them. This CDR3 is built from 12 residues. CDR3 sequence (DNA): TGTGCCAGCTCACTCCAGAACACTGAAGCTTTCTTT. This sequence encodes CASSLQNTEAFF.

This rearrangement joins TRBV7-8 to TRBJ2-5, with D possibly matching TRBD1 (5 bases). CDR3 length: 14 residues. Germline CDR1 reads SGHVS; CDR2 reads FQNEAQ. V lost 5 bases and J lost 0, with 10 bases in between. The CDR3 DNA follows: TGTGCCAGCAGCCCCCGACAGAACCAAGAGACCCAGTACTTC. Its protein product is CASSPRQNQETQYF.

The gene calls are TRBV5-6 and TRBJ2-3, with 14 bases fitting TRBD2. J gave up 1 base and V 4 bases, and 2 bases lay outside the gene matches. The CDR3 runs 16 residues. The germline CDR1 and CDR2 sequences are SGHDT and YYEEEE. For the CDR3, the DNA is TGTGCCAGCAGCACGGGACTAGCGGGGGGCACAGATACGCAGTATTTT. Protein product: CASSTGLAGGTDTQYF.

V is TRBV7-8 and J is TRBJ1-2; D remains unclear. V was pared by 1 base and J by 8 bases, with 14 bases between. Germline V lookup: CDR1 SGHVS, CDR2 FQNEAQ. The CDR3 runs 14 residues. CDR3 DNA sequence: TGTGCCAGCAGCTTAGAAGCCCTTCATTGGGGCTACACCTTC. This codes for CASSLEALHWGYTF.

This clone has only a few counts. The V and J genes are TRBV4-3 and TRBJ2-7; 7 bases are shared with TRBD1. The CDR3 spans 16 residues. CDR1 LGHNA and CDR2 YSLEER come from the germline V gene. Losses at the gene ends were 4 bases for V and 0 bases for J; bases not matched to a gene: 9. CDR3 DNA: TGCGCCAGCAGCCCGGGGCCTCGACAGGGCTCCTACGAGCAGTACTTC. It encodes CASSPGPRQGSYEQYF.

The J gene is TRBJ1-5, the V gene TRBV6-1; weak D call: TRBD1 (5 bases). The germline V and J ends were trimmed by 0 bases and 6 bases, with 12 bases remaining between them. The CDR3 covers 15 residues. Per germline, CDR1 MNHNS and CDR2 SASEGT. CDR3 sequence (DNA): TGTGCCAGCAGTGAAGCATCTGGGGCTGGTCAGCCCCAGCATTTT. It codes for CASSEASGAGQPQHF.